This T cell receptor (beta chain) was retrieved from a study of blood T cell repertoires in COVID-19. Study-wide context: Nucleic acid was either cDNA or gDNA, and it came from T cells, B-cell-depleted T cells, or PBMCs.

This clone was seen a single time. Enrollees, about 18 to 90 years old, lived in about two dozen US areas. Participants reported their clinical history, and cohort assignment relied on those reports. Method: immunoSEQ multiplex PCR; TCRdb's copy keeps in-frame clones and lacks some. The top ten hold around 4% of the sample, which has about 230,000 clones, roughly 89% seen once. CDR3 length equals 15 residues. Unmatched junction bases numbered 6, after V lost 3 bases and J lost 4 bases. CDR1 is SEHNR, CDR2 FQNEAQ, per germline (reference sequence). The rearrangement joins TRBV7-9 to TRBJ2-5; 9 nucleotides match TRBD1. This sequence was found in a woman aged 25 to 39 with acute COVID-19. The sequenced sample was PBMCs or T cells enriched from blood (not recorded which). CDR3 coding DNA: TGTGCCAGCAGCTTCAGACAGGGGGTTGGAGAGACCCAGTACTTC. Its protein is CASSFRQGVGETQYF.